This record covers a single TCR beta chain. This sample was included in a study of blood T cell repertoires in COVID-19. Overall study: Acute and convalescent COVID-19 samples came from the United States, Italy and Spain. Sources were T cells, B-cell-depleted T cells, or PBMCs; the material itself was cDNA or gDNA.

The CDR3 length is 15 residues. V gave up 5 bases and J gave up 0 bases, with 14 bases separating them. Germline V CDR1 and CDR2: MDHEN, SYDVKM. Per the original methods: Reference gene primer amplification gave nucleated cell count estimates. The repertoire was sequenced with immunoSEQ multiplex PCR; TCRdb's copy has only in-frame clones and lacks some. That table supplies the V and J calls and clone size; D and trimming were determined from the DNA. The repertoire holds over 250,000 clones, with 80% to 90% as singletons. This sequence joins TRBV28 and TRBJ2-7; the D is unclear. The sequence was obtained from a woman between 50 and 59 years old who had recovered from COVID-19. The material sequenced was peripheral blood. The CDR3 is CASSPHSPSSYEQYF. CDR3 DNA sequence: TGTGCCAGCAGTCCCCATAGCCCTAGCTCCTACGAGCAGTACTTC.